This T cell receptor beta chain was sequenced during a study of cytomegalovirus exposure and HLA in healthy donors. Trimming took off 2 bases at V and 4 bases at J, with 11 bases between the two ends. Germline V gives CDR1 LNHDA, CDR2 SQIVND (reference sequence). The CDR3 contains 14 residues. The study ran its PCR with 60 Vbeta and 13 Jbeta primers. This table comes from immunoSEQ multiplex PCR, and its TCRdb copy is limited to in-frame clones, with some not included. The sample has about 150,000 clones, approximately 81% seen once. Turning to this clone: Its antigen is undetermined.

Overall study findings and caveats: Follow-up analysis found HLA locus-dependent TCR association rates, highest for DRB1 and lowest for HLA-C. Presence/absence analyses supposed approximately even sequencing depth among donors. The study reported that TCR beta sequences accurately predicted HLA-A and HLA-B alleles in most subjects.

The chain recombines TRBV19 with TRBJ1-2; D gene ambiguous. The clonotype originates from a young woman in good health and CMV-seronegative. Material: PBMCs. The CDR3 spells CASSISGPGYGYTF. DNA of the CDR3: TGTGCCAGTAGTATAAGCGGGCCCGGCTATGGCTACACCTTC.